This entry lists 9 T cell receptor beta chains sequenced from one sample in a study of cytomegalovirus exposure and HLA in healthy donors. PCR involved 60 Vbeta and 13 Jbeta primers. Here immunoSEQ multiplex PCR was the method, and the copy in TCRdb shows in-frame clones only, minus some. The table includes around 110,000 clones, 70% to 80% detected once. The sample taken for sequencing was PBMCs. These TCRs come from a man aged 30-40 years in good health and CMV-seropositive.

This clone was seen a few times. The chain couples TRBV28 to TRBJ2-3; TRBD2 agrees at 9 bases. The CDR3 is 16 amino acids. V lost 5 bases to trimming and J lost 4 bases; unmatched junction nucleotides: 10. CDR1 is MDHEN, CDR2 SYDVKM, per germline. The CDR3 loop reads CASSDSNSGRADTQYF. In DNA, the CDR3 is TGTGCCAGCAGTGATTCAAATAGCGGGAGAGCAGATACGCAGTATTTT.

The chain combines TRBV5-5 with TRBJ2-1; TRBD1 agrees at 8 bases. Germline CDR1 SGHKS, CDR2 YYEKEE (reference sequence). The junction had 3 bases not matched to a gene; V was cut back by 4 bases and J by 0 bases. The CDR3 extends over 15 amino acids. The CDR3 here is CASSATGGSYNEQFF. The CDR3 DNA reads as TGTGCCAGCAGCGCCACAGGGGGCTCCTACAATGAGCAGTTCTTC.

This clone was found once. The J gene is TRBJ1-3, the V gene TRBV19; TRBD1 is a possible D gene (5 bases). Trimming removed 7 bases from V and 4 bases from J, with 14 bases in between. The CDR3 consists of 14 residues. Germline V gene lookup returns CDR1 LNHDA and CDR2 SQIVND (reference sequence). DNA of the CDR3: TGTGCCAGTACCCGCAGGGCATCCGGAAACACCATATATTTT. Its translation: CASTRRASGNTIYF.

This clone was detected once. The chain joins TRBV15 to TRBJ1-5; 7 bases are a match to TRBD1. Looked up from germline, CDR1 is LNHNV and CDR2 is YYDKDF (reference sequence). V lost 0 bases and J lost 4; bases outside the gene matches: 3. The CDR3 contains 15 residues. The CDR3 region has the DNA TGTGCCACCAGCAGAGATGTGACAGGGAATCAGCCCCAGCATTTT. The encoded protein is CATSRDVTGNQPQHF. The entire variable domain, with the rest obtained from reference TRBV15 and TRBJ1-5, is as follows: DAMVIQNPRYQVTQFGKPVTLSCSQTLNHNVMYWYQQKSSQAPKLLFHYYDKDFNNEADTPDNFQSRRPNTSFCFLDIRSPGLGDTAMYLCATSRDVTGNQPQHFGDGTRLSIL.

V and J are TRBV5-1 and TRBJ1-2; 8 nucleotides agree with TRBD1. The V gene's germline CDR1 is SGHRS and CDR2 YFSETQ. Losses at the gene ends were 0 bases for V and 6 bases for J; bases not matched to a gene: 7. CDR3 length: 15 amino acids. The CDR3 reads CASSLVGDRYHGYTF. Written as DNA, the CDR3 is TGCGCCAGCAGCTTGGTCGGGGACAGGTATCATGGCTACACCTTC. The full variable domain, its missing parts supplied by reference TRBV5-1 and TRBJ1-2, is KAGVTQTPRYLIKTRGQQVTLSCSPISGHRSVSWYQQTPGQGLQFLFEYFSETQRNKGNFPGRFSGRQFSNSRSEMNVSTLELGDSALYLCASSLVGDRYHGYTFGSGTRLTVV.

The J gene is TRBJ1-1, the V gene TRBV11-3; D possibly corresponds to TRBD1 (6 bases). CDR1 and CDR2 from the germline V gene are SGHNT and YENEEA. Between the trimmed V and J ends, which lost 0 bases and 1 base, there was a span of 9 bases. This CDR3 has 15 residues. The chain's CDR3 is CASSLEGTRNTEAFF. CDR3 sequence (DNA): TGTGCCAGCAGCTTAGAAGGGACAAGGAACACTGAAGCTTTCTTT.

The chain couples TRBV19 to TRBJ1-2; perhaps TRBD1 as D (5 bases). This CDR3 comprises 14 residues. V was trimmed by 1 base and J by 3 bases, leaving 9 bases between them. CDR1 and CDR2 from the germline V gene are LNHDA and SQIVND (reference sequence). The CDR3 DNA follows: TGTGCCAGTAGTATAGGAACAGGACACTATGGCTACACCTTC. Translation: CASSIGTGHYGYTF.

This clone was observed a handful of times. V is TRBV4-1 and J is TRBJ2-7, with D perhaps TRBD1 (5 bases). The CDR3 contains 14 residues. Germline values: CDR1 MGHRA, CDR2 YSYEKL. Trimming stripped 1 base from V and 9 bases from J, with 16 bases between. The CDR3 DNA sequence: TGCGCCAGCAGCCAAGGACAGTTCGACCCTGGGCAGTACTTC. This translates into CASSQGQFDPGQYF.

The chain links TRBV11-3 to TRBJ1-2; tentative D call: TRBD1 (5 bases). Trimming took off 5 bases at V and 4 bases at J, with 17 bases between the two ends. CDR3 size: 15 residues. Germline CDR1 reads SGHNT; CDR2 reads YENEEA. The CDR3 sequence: CASSPPGRGVYGYTF. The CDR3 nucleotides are TGTGCCAGCAGCCCTCCAGGGCGGGGGGTCTATGGCTACACCTTC.